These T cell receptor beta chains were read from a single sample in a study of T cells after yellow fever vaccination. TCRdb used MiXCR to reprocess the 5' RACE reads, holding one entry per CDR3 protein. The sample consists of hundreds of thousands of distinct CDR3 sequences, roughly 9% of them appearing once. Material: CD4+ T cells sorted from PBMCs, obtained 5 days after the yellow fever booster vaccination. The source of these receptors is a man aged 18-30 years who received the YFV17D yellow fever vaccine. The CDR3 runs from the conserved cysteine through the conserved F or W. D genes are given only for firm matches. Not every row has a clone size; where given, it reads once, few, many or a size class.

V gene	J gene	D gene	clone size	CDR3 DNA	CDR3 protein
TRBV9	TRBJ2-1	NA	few	TGTGCCAGCAGCGTCGGGACCCCAGCTAATGAGCAGTTCTTC	CASSVGTPANEQFF
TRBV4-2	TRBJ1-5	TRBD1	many	TGTGCCAGCAGCCAAGTGGGACAGGGGATAGAGCCCCAGCATTTT	CASSQVGQGIEPQHF
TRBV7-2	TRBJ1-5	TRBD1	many	TGTGCCAGCAGCTTAGTTGGAGGCGGACAGGGAGGGCAGCCCCAGCATTTT	CASSLVGGGQGGQPQHF
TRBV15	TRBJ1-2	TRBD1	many	TGTGCCACCAGCCGAGGCGGGACAGCAGAATACTATGGCTACACCTTC	CATSRGGTAEYYGYTF
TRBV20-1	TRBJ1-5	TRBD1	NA	TGCAGTGCCCTGAAGGGACAGGCTAATCAGCCCCAGCATTTT	CSALKGQANQPQHF
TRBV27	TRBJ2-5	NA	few	TGTGCCAGCAGGCAGGGGCTGCAAGAGACCCAGTACTTC	CASRQGLQETQYF
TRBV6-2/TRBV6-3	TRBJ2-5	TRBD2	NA	TGTGCCAGCAGTTCCCAACCGGGACTAGGAGAGACCCAGTACTTC	CASSSQPGLGETQYF
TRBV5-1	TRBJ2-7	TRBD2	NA	TGCGCCAGCAGCTTGGGGGCGGCTAGCGGGGTTCAGTACGAGCAGTACTTC	CASSLGAASGVQYEQYF
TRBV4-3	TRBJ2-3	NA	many	TGCGCCAGCAGCCAGGATAGCAGGACTAGCACAGATACGCAGTATTTT	CASSQDSRTSTDTQYF
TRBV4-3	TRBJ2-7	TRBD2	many	TGCGCCAGCAGCCTACCAGGGTGGGTAGCGGGGGCTAATGAGCAGTACTTC	CASSLPGWVAGANEQYF
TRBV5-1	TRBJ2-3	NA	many	TGCGCCAGCAGCAGGAGCGGGACAACGGGGGATACGCAGTATTTT	CASSRSGTTGDTQYF
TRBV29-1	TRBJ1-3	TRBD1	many	TGCAGCGTTGAAGATCGGGTCCCAGGGGGCACCATATATTTT	CSVEDRVPGGTIYF
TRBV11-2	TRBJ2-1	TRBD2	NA	TGTGCCAGCAGTCCCCTGCGGGGGGGTTACAATGAGCAGTTCTTC	CASSPLRGGYNEQFF
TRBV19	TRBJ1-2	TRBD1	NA	TGTGCCAGTACTAACCGGGACAGGGCTGGCTACACCTTC	CASTNRDRAGYTF
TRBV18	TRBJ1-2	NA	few	TGTGCCAGCTCACAGCAACACTCCTATGGCTACACCTTC	CASSQQHSYGYTF
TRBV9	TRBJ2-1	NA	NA	TGTGCCAGCAGTCGGACCACCTACAATGAGCAGTTCTTC	CASSRTTYNEQFF
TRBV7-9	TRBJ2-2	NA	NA	TGTGCCAGCAGCCCCCAGAGTACCGAAGAGCTGTTTTTT	CASSPQSTEELFF
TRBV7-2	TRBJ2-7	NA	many	TGTGCCAGCAGCTTATCCCAATACGAGCAGTACTTC	CASSLSQYEQYF
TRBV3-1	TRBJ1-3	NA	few	TGTGCCAGCAGCCAAGAAGAGGTGGTCTATGGAAACACCATATATTTT	CASSQEEVVYGNTIYF
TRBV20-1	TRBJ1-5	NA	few	TGCAGTGCTAGAGAGGGTCACAATCAGCCCCAGCATTTT	CSAREGHNQPQHF
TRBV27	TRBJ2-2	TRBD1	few	TGTGCCACCAAGACCAGACATCCGACAGGGGTTGACACCGGGGAGCTGTTTTTT	CATKTRHPTGVDTGELFF
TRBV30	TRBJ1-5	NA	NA	TGTGCCTGGAGTTCTAACCCCAATCAGCCCCAGCATTTT	CAWSSNPNQPQHF